The rows below give T cell receptor beta chains drawn from one sample of a study of shared T cell receptors in the human thymus. Repertoires were generated with immunoSEQ multiplex PCR, while TCRdb's copy carries only in-frame clones and drops some. The sample lists roughly 660,000 clones, roughly 90% seen once, with about 0.01% in the top ten. This same sample was also taken into another study, of human thymus T cells.

The source material was thymocytes. Receptors originate from a boy in the first two years of life with a congenital heart defect. CDR3s include the opening cysteine and the closing phenylalanine or tryptophan. The order of the fields is J gene, clone size, D gene, V gene, CDR3 DNA, CDR3 protein. A D gene is named only where the DNA matches it firmly. The listing skips clone size in some rows; elsewhere it reads once, few, many or a size class.

TRBJ2-7,.,TRBD2,TRBV5-1,TGCGCCAGCAGCCTTAGACTAGCGGGAGGTTCAAGTACGGTCTACGAGCAGTACTTC,CASSLRLAGGSSTVYEQYF
TRBJ2-7,.,.,TRBV27,TGTGCCAGCATGGGACTCTCTAACTCCTACGAGCAGTACTTC,CASMGLSNSYEQYF
TRBJ2-2,.,TRBD2,TRBV4-1,TGCGCCAGCAGCCAAGAGAAACTAGCGGGAGGGCAGGCGAACACCGGGGAGCTGTTTTTT,CASSQEKLAGGQANTGELFF
TRBJ2-2,.,TRBD1,TRBV2,TGTGCCACCGCCGGGACAGAGAACACCGGGGAGCTGTTTTTT,CATAGTENTGELFF
TRBJ2-1,.,TRBD1,TRBV5-1,TGCGCCAGCAGCGCACGACAGGGGGCCTACAATGAGCAGTTCTTC,CASSARQGAYNEQFF
TRBJ1-1,.,TRBD1,TRBV18,TGTGCCAGCTCACTGGACAGGGGGACGGTCACTGAAGCTTTCTTT,CASSLDRGTVTEAFF
TRBJ1-2,.,TRBD1,TRBV27,TGTGCCAGCAGTTTATCGAAATTCGACAGGGAAGGTCACTACACCTTC,CASSLSKFDREGHYTF
TRBJ2-7,.,.,TRBV7-8,TGTGCCAGCAGGTCGGCGGGTTTCTCCTACGAGCAGTACTTC,CASRSAGFSYEQYF
TRBJ2-3,.,TRBD1,TRBV10-1,TGCGCCAGCAGTACCGACAGGGGGAAAACAGATACGCAGTATTTT,CASSTDRGKTDTQYF
TRBJ2-1,.,.,TRBV11-2,TGTGCCAGCAGCTTAGTCATCGGAGCCCCCTACAATGAGCAGTTCTTC,CASSLVIGAPYNEQFF
TRBJ2-2,.,.,TRBV4-1,TGCGCCAGCAGCCAAGAACCAGGGAACACCGGGGAGCTGTTTTTT,CASSQEPGNTGELFF
TRBJ1-5,.,TRBD1,TRBV6-1,TGTGCCAGCAGCGGGGGCAGGGGGCAGCCCCAGCATTTT,CASSGGRGQPQHF
TRBJ2-7,.,.,TRBV4-3,TGCGCCAGCAGCCAAGATGTCCTCTCCTACGAGCAGTACTTC,CASSQDVLSYEQYF
TRBJ2-7,.,TRBD2,TRBV28,TGTGCCAGCAGTTTATGGGGGGAGGGCGAGCAGTACTTC,CASSLWGEGEQYF
TRBJ1-1,.,.,TRBV29-1,TGCAGCGTCCCACAGGCGGAGGGGACTGAAGCTTTCTTT,CSVPQAEGTEAFF
TRBJ2-7,few,TRBD2,TRBV5-6,TGTGCCAGCAGCTTGGCGAGCGGGACCTACGAGCAGTACTTC,CASSLASGTYEQYF
TRBJ2-3,.,.,TRBV28,TGTGCCAGCAGTAGTAGGGCAGGGGATACGCAGTATTTT,CASSSRAGDTQYF
TRBJ1-1,.,.,TRBV6-7,TGTGCCAGCAAAGTGGGGCCTGAAGCTTTCTTT,CASKVGPEAFF
TRBJ2-6,.,TRBD1,TRBV4-2,TGTGCCAGCAGCCAAGGGACAGGTCTGGGGGCCAACGTCCTGACTTTC,CASSQGTGLGANVLTF
TRBJ2-7,.,TRBD1,TRBV27,TGTGCCAGCAGTCCCCACAGGGGGCGCGGACGTTTATCCTACGAGCAGTACTTC,CASSPHRGRGRLSYEQYF
TRBJ2-1,.,TRBD1,TRBV4-2,TGTGCCAGCAGCCAAGATGGACAGGGGAGGGCCTACAATGAGCAGTTCTTC,CASSQDGQGRAYNEQFF
TRBJ2-7,.,TRBD2,TRBV27,TGTGCCAGCAGTCCCCGGACTAGCGTAAGCTCCTACGAGCAGTACTTC,CASSPRTSVSSYEQYF
TRBJ1-1,.,.,TRBV7-2,TGTGCCAGCCCAAGACAGAACACTGAAGCTTTCTTT,CASPRQNTEAFF
TRBJ2-7,.,TRBD2,TRBV7-2,TGTGCCAGCAGCTTAGCACTAGCGTTCTCCTACGAGCAGTACTTC,CASSLALAFSYEQYF
TRBJ2-1,once,TRBD2,TRBV4-2,TGTGCCAGCAGCCAAATAGCGGGAGGGCAGGATGGGTCCTACAATGAGCAGTTCTTC,CASSQIAGGQDGSYNEQFF
TRBJ2-7,.,.,TRBV6-6,TGTGCCAGCAGTTACTCGTGGGGCAGGGGCCGTCCGTACTTC,CASSYSWGRGRPYF
TRBJ2-6,.,TRBD2,TRBV30,TGTGCCTGGAGTGTATCTAGCGGGAGTCTCGTTTTTGGGGCCAACGTCCTGACTTTC,CAWSVSSGSLVFGANVLTF
TRBJ1-1,.,.,TRBV6-5,TGTGCCAGCAGTACAAGGGACAACAACACTGAAGCTTTCTTT,CASSTRDNNTEAFF
TRBJ2-7,once,TRBD2,TRBV4-3,TGCGCCAGCAGCCAGGAGCCCTCGCGGGAGGAATACGAGCAGTACTTC,CASSQEPSREEYEQYF
TRBJ2-7,.,TRBD2,TRBV11-2,TGTGCCAGCAGCTCGACTAGGCTAGCGGGAGCTCCCGAGCAGTACTTC,CASSSTRLAGAPEQYF
TRBJ2-1,.,.,TRBV6-5,TGTGCCAGCAGTTACTCGGGGGGGGCCGATGAGCAGTTCTTC,CASSYSGGADEQFF
TRBJ2-1,once,TRBD2,TRBV11-2,TGTGCCAGCAGCCCTAGGCTAGCGGGAGTCGGGGTTGAGCAGTTCTTC,CASSPRLAGVGVEQFF
TRBJ2-1,once,.,TRBV27,TGTGCCAGCAGTCCCCCCAGGCGTCCACTCTACAATGAGCAGTTCTTC,CASSPPRRPLYNEQFF
TRBJ1-1,.,.,TRBV11-3,TGTGCCAGCAGCCCGGGTGGGGAGGTCCGACCTGAAGCTTTCTTT,CASSPGGEVRPEAFF
TRBJ1-3,.,TRBD1,TRBV28,TGTGCCAGCAGTTTATGGCGGGGGACAGGGTACGACTCTGGAAACACCATATATTTT,CASSLWRGTGYDSGNTIYF
TRBJ2-3,.,.,TRBV25-1,TGTGCCAGCAGTGGACAGGTTGATACGCAGTATTTT,CASSGQVDTQYF
TRBJ1-2,.,TRBD1,TRBV7-2,TGTGCCAGCAGCCAACGAGCAGGGACAGGGGCCCCTGGCTACACCTTC,CASSQRAGTGAPGYTF
TRBJ2-1,once,.,TRBV5-1,TGCGCCAGCAGCTTGGTTAGGGGCCATGAGCAGTTCTTC,CASSLVRGHEQFF
TRBJ2-7,.,.,TRBV4-1,TGCGCCAGCAGCCAAGATAACAACCGCTTCGCCTACGAGCAGTACTTC,CASSQDNNRFAYEQYF
TRBJ2-7,.,TRBD1,TRBV27,TGTGCCAGCAGTTTAGGTAGGGGGCGAATCAGCTCCTACGAGCAGTACTTC,CASSLGRGRISSYEQYF
TRBJ1-2,.,TRBD1,TRBV6-6,TGTGCCACCACAGCCGGGACAGGGCGCTATGGCTACACCTTC,CATTAGTGRYGYTF
TRBJ1-1,.,TRBD1,TRBV6-1,TGTGCCAGCAGTGATTCTGACAGGGGTGGGTTCACTGAAGCTTTCTTT,CASSDSDRGGFTEAFF
TRBJ1-2,.,.,TRBV5-8,TGTGCCAGCAGCGGACCGACAGGTCCTACTAACTATGGCTACACCTTC,CASSGPTGPTNYGYTF
TRBJ2-5,.,TRBD2,TRBV11-3,TGTGCCAGCAGCTTAGCCCCCCTAGCGGGGACTGGGGAGACCCAGTACTTC,CASSLAPLAGTGETQYF
TRBJ1-2,.,.,TRBV6-5,TGTGCCAGCACCCCGCGGGAGTACTATGGCTACACCTTC,CASTPREYYGYTF
TRBJ1-1,.,.,TRBV4-1,TGCGCCAGCAGCGAACCCGTTGGGAGGGCTACTGAAGCTTTCTTT,CASSEPVGRATEAFF
TRBJ2-1,.,.,TRBV10-3,TGTGCCATCAGCCGCGAAACTATCAATGAGCAGTTCTTC,CAISRETINEQFF
TRBJ2-7,.,TRBD2,TRBV5-1,TGCGCCAGCAGCTTGGCGGAGCGGGAGGAGGTCGAGCAGTACTTC,CASSLAEREEVEQYF
TRBJ2-3,.,TRBD2,TRBV4-2,TGTGCCAGCAGCCAGGACATACGGACTAGCGGGAGAGGAGATACGCAGTATTTT,CASSQDIRTSGRGDTQYF
TRBJ2-5,few,.,TRBV10-3,TGTGCCATCAGTGAGTCGAAGGACGAGCCGGGATCCCAAGAGACCCAGTACTTC,CAISESKDEPGSQETQYF